The clone carrying this T cell receptor (beta chain) was seen repeatedly, ten times or more. Primed by a sample-barcoded 5' primer and a J-beta primer mix, a second PCR proceeded for roughly 6 to 12 cycles. TCRdb re-called the 5' RACE reads through MiXCR, storing one row per CDR3 protein. The repertoire holds hundreds of thousands of distinct CDR3 sequences, with approximately 44% as singletons. This sample was included in a study of blood T cells in healthy people across ages. The germline V and J ends were trimmed by 5 bases and 0 bases, with 17 bases remaining between them. The CDR3 is 16 amino acids.

This clonotype originated in a man aged 55 to 70 in good health. The chain employs TRBV12-3 or TRBV12-4 and TRBJ2-7; D uncertain. Sequencing input: blood. The CDR3 coding sequence is TGTGCCAGCAGTCCATGGAGAGTTGGCAGCTCCTACGAGCAGTACTTC. Translated: CASSPWRVGSSYEQYF.